This T cell receptor beta chain was found in a study of metastatic and nonmetastatic thyroid tumors. Whole-study context: Where malignant and benign thyroid patients were concerned, repertoires were compared across blood and tumor or nodule tissue. Study observations and caveats: As reported, TCR beta diversity in blood and tumor was significantly higher in malignant thyroid tumors than in benign nodules.

This CDR3 spans 12 amino acids. Trimming took off 5 bases at V and 3 bases at J, with 11 bases between the two ends. CDR1 is DFQATT and CDR2 is SNEGSKA in the germline V gene (reference sequence). In the original workflow: Researchers built a distant-metastasis classifier for papillary thyroid cancer that drew on CDR3 differences across clinicopathological groups. TCRdb used MiXCR to call clones anew from the PCR reads. The authors' filters were not applied to this entry. The sample contains roughly 40,000 clones, roughly a sixth of which appear only once. No treatment of any kind had been given to any patient before thyroid surgery. In its sample, this clone is medium-sized. Its antigen is not identified.

The sequence came from a female donor with papillary thyroid cancer or a benign thyroid nodule (not recorded which). Some clones in this sample may be carry-over from other donors' samples. The sample comprised tumor tissue. The chain has TRBV20-1 and TRBJ2-7; weak D call: TRBD2 (6 bases). The CDR3 protein is CSAYRDFYEQYF. As DNA, the CDR3 is TGCAGTGCTTACCGGGACTTCTACGAGCAGTACTTC.